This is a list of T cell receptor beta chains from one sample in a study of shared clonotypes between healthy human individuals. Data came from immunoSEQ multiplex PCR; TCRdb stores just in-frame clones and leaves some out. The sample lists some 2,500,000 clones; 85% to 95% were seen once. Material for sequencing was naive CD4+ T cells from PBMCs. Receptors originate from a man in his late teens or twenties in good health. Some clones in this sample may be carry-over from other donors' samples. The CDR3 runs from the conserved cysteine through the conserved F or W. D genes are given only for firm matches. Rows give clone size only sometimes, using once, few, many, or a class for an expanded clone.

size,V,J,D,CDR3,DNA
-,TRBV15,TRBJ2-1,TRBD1,CATRQGGYNEQFF,TGTGCCACTCGACAGGGGGGCTACAATGAGCAGTTCTTC
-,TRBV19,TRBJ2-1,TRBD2,CASSHRELAGEGNEQFF,TGTGCCAGTAGTCACCGGGAACTAGCGGGAGAGGGGAATGAGCAGTTCTTC
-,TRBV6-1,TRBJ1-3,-,CASSVWGTNPGNTIYF,TGTGCCAGCAGTGTTTGGGGTACGAACCCTGGAAACACCATATATTTT
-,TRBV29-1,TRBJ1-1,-,CSVEAGPRGTEAFF,TGCAGCGTTGAGGCAGGCCCTAGAGGTACTGAAGCTTTCTTT
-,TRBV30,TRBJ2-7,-,CAWSSYYEQYF,TGTGCCTGGAGCTCTTACTACGAGCAGTACTTC
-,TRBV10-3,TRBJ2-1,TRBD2,CAISSPAGGGSPSNEQFF,TGTGCCATCAGTTCACCCGCCGGCGGCGGGAGCCCCTCCAATGAGCAGTTCTTC
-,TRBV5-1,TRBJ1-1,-,CASSLRTGANEAFF,TGCGCCAGCAGCTTGCGGACGGGGGCTAATGAAGCTTTCTTT
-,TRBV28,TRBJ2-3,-,CASSFRWGIRTDTQYF,TGTGCCAGCAGTTTTCGGTGGGGCATTCGCACAGATACGCAGTATTTT
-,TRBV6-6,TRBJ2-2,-,CASIGGTGELFF,TGTGCCAGCATTGGGGGCACCGGGGAGCTGTTTTTT
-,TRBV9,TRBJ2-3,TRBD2,CASSVAGTSLTDTQYF,TGTGCCAGCAGCGTAGCGGGGACTAGCCTCACAGATACGCAGTATTTT
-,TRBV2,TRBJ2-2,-,CASSEVGAAGELFF,TGTGCCAGCAGTGAAGTGGGGGCCGCCGGGGAGCTGTTTTTT
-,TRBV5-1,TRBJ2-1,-,CASSLRGSYNEQFF,TGCGCCAGCAGCTTGCGGGGCTCCTACAATGAGCAGTTCTTC
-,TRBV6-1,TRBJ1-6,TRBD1,CASGTDNSPLHF,TGTGCCAGCGGGACAGATAATTCACCCCTCCACTTT
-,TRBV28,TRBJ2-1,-,CASSQASYNEQFF,TGTGCCAGCAGCCAGGCGTCCTACAATGAGCAGTTCTTC
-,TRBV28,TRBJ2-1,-,CASSLTGYNEQFF,TGTGCCAGCAGTTTGACTGGCTACAATGAGCAGTTCTTC
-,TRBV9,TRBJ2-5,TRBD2,CASSARGGSPETQYF,TGTGCCAGCAGCGCAAGGGGCGGGAGCCCAGAGACCCAGTACTTC
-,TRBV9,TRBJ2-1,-,CASSANYLGPEQFF,TGTGCCAGCAGCGCAAATTATCTAGGGCCGGAGCAGTTCTTC
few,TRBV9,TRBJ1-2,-,CASSVGSSQDNYGYTF,TGTGCCAGCAGCGTAGGGAGCAGCCAAGATAACTATGGCTACACCTTC
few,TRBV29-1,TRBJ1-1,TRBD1,CSVDPGQDEAFF,TGCAGCGTTGATCCGGGACAGGATGAAGCTTTCTTT
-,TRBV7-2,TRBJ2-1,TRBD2,CASSSGTSWINEQFF,TGTGCCAGCAGCTCCGGGACTAGCTGGATAAATGAGCAGTTCTTC
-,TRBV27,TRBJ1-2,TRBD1,CASSTRTGEGYTF,TGTGCCAGCAGTACCCGGACAGGGGAAGGCTACACCTTC
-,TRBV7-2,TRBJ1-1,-,CASSLQAELNTEAFF,TGTGCCAGCAGCTTACAGGCGGAACTGAACACTGAAGCTTTCTTT
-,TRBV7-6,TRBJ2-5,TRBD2,CASSSGLAGGPETQYF,TGTGCCAGCAGCTCGGGACTAGCGGGAGGGCCGGAGACCCAGTACTTC
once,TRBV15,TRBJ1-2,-,CATSRDGRGGYGYTF,TGTGCCACCAGCAGAGACGGCAGGGGAGGCTATGGCTACACCTTC
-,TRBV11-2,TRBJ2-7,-,CASSSRGVYGYEQYF,TGTGCCAGCAGCTCCCGAGGAGTCTATGGCTACGAGCAGTACTTC
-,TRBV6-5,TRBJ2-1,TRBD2,CASSSGKAGGYNEQFF,TGTGCCAGCAGTTCTGGAAAGGCGGGAGGTTACAATGAGCAGTTCTTC
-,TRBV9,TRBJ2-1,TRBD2,CASSVAGGGYNEQFF,TGTGCCAGCAGCGTAGCGGGAGGGGGATACAATGAGCAGTTCTTC
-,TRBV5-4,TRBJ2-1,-,CASSLPDGDNEQFF,TGTGCCAGCAGCCTCCCCGATGGGGACAATGAGCAGTTCTTC
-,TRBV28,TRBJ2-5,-,CASTSRGETQYF,TGTGCCAGCACTTCACGGGGGGAGACCCAGTACTTC
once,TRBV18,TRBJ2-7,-,CASSPRVAAATYEQYF,TGTGCCAGCTCACCAAGGGTAGCGGCCGCCACCTACGAGCAGTACTTC
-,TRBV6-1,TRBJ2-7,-,CASRRQTPYEQYF,TGTGCCAGCCGCCGACAGACACCCTACGAGCAGTACTTC
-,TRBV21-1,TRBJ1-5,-,CASSKPRQGAKGDQPQHF,TGTGCCAGCAGCAAACCTCGACAGGGGGCCAAGGGCGATCAGCCCCAGCATTTT
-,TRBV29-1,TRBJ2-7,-,CSVETNTYEQYF,TGCAGCGTGGAAACAAACACCTACGAGCAGTACTTC
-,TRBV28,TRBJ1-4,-,CASSTFFATNEKLFF,TGTGCCAGCAGTACCTTTTTTGCAACTAATGAAAAACTGTTTTTT
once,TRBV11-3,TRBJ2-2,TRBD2,CASSSHSSGRAGLTGELFF,TGTGCCAGCAGCTCACACTCTAGCGGGAGGGCCGGGTTAACCGGGGAGCTGTTTTTT
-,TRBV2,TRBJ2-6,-,CASGADVSSGANVLTF,TGTGCCAGCGGGGCGGACGTAAGCTCTGGGGCCAACGTCCTGACTTTC
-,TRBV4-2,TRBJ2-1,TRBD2,CASSQESGGRAYNEQFF,TGTGCCAGCAGCCAAGAGTCTGGCGGGAGGGCCTACAATGAGCAGTTCTTC
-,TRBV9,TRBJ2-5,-,CASSTGPLQETQYF,TGTGCCAGCAGCACGGGACCCCTCCAAGAGACCCAGTACTTC
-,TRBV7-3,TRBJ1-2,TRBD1,CASSPTGMHGYTF,TGTGCCAGCAGCCCGACAGGGATGCATGGCTACACCTTC
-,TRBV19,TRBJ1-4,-,CASRTGTLAQKLFF,TGTGCCAGTCGCACCGGGACACTCGCCCAAAAACTGTTTTTT
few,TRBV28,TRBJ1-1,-,CASSFVQMNTEAFF,TGTGCCAGCAGTTTCGTACAGATGAACACTGAAGCTTTCTTT
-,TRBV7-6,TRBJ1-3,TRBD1,CASSLALGQGDSGNTIYF,TGTGCCAGCAGCTTAGCGCTCGGACAGGGGGACTCTGGAAACACCATATATTTT
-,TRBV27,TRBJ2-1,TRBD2,CATTLRAGGEQFF,TGTGCCACGACCCTTCGGGCGGGGGGTGAGCAGTTCTTC
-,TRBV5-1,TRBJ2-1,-,CASRQTGTGHNEQFF,TGCGCCAGCAGACAAACCGGGACTGGACACAATGAGCAGTTCTTC
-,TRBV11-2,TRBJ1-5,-,CASSLDSNQPQHF,TGTGCCAGCAGCTTAGATTCCAATCAGCCCCAGCATTTT
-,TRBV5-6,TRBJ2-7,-,CASSGGTGSSYEQYF,TGTGCCAGCAGCGGAGGTACCGGGAGCTCCTACGAGCAGTACTTC
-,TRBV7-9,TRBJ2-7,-,CASSLVSPKVAYEQYF,TGTGCCAGCAGCTTAGTATCCCCAAAAGTAGCCTACGAGCAGTACTTC
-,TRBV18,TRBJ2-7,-,CASSPDRDEQYF,TGTGCCAGCTCACCAGACCGGGACGAGCAGTACTTC
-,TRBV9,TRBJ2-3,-,CASSVAGSRTYTDTQYF,TGTGCCAGCAGCGTAGCTGGCTCCAGAACCTACACAGATACGCAGTATTTT
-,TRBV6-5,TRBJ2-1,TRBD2,CASSLAGLSYNEQFF,TGTGCCAGCAGTTTAGCGGGACTGTCCTACAATGAGCAGTTCTTC
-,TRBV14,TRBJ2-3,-,CASSQATQSTDTQYF,TGTGCCAGCAGCCAAGCGACCCAGAGCACAGATACGCAGTATTTT
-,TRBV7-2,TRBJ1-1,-,CASSLAAEAFF,TGTGCCAGCAGCTTAGCCGCTGAAGCTTTCTTT
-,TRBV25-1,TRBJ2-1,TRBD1,CASSRQGYNEQFF,TGTGCCAGCTCTCGACAGGGCTACAATGAGCAGTTCTTC